Detailed here is one T cell receptor beta chain. The antigen it binds to is not known. No clone much larger than this one lies a single base away; base qualities are absent. From V the trimming removes 9 bases and from J it removes 3 bases, while the gene matches leave 7 bases of the junction unaccounted for. Including the terminal cysteine and phenylalanine, the CDR3 comprises 13 residues. Of all the DNA, just the CDR3 is kept, 39 bases in frame from base 1. The CDR1 and CDR2 encoded by the germline V gene (reference sequence) are LNHDA and SQIVND. This specimen belongs to a study of STAT5B mutations in CD4+ large granular lymphocyte leukemia (dated by TCRdb to between 2022 and 2023). About the full investigation: When cryopreserved patient cells were available, CD8+ cells were depleted as a first step, and selection with anti-CD4 microbeads followed. Flow cytometry on FACSCanto II or FACSVerse showed that the purified fractions were more than 95% pure among lymphocytes. The TCRbeta repertoires of CD4+ T-cell large granular lymphocyte leukemia patients were compared with the TCRbeta repertoires of healthy blood donors.

TCRbeta rearrangements were sequenced from genomic DNA using the immunoSEQ assay at survey resolution. From the authors' description of their analysis: Any clonotype making up more than 5% of the repertoire was considered a putative leukemic clone, which gave 45 to 60 such clones in roughly 25 patients. In the TCR sequencing data, the smallest productive clonotype frequency that could be detected was 2.59 x 10-5. Only productive TCRbeta rearrangements, defined as complete and in-frame sequences, were included in the analyses. The clonality of each sample was calculated as Simpson clonality in the immunoSEQ Analyzer version 3.0. Clones were categorized by frequency as very rare, small, medium, large (1-20%) or hyperexpanded (>20%). Generation probabilities were estimated with OLGA 1.2.3, V-gene circos plots were generated with VDJtools, specificities were searched for in VDJdb, and CDR3 motifs were identified with GLIPH. Not all clones reach the TCRdb copy of this immuneACCESS table, which keeps in-frame sequences only. Checked studies attribute under half of the gap to unresolved V genes and leave the rest unexplained. V, J and clone size derive from that table, while D and trimming were established from the DNA sequence. The sample contains approximately 8,100 clones, approximately 80% of them found a single time. The ten largest clones add up to approximately 70% of the sample.

Hematology units in Padova (Italy), Helsinki (Finland) and Shinshu (Japan) recruited the CD4+ T-LGLL patients. Depending on sample availability, patient samples were obtained as bead-purified CD4+, CD4+CD8+, CD57+ or CD56+ fractions, or as unselected PBMC. Somatic STAT5B mutation profiles obtained by deep amplicon sequencing of the same DNA used for patient TCRbeta data were integrated with the patient TCRbeta data. All TCR-sequenced material derived from peripheral blood: patient blood samples and healthy donor buffy coats. Peripheral blood mononuclear cells were isolated by Ficoll-Hypaque gradient centrifugation. Genomic DNA was extracted with the Gentra Puregene Cell and Tissue kit and quantified on a Qubit 2.0 fluorometer. The research as a whole found: Patient cell sources varied, and just 6 or 7 CD4-sorted patient samples were included in the clonality comparison against healthy controls. Each patient's main leukemic clonotypes were private, but roughly a quarter of these clonotypes showed up at low frequency in the non-leukemic repertoires of other patients. The data were not HLA-matched, and the relatively small sample size could explain the higher clonality seen in CD4+ compared with CD8+ T-LGLL. Compared with healthy CD4+ repertoires, CD4-sorted patient repertoires appeared more clonal, and this difference remained even after the putative leukemic clones were removed. Enrichment of TRBV06-family usage was observed among the top patient clones (8/27) relative to healthy controls (2/35).

The receptor's source is a woman in her fifties or sixties with CD4+ T-cell large granular lymphocyte leukemia. The rearrangement joined TRBV19 to TRBJ1-2; 7 nucleotides in the junction match TRBD1. The specimen was PBMCs. The bases read TGTGCCAGCCGAGGGACAGCTTACTATGGCTACACCTTC. It translates to CASRGTAYYGYTF.